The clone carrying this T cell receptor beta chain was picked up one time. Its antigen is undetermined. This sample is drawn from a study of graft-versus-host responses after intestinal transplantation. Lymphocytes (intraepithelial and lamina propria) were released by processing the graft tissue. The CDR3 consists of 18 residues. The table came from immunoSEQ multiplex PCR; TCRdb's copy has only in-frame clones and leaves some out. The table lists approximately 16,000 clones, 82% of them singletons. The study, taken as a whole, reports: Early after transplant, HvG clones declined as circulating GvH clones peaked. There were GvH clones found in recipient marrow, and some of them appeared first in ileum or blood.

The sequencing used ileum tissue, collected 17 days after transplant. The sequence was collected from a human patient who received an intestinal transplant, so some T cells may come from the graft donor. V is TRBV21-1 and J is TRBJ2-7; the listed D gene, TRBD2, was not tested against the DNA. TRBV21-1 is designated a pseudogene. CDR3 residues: CASNRTSGSRAFTYEQYF. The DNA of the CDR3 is TGTGCCAGCAACCGGACTAGCGGGAGTCGGGCATTTACATACGAGCAGTACTTC.